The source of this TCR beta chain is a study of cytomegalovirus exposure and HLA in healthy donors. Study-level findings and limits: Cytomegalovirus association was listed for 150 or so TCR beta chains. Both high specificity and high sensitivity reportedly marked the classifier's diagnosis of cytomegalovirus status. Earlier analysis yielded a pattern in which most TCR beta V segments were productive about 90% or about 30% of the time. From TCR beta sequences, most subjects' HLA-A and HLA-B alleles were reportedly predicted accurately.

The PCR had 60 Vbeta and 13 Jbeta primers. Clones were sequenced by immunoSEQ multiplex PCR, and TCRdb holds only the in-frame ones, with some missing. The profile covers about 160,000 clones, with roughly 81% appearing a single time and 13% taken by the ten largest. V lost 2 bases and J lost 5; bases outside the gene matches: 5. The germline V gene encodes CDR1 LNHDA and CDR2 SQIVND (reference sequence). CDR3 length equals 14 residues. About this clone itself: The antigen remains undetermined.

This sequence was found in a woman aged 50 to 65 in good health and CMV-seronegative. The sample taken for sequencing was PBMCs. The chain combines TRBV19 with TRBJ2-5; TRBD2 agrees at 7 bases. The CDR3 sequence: CASSIPTSRETQYF. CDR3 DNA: TGTGCCAGTAGTATACCGACTAGCAGGGAGACCCAGTACTTC.